This TCR beta chain was captured by sequencing in a study of blood T cell repertoires in COVID-19. On the study more broadly: The origin of the acute and convalescent COVID-19 samples was the United States, Italy and Spain. PBMCs, B-cell-depleted T cells, or T cells provided the cDNA or gDNA that made up the material.

In the authors' methods: From reference gene primer amplification, estimates of nucleated cell counts were derived. The table came from immunoSEQ multiplex PCR; TCRdb's copy has only in-frame clones and leaves some out. V and J calls and clone size are those listed in that table; D and trimming were worked out from the DNA. This table has about 220,000 clones, around 85% appearing once. The CDR3 spans 18 residues. V trimming: 5 bases; J trimming: 4 bases; junction bases outside the gene matches: 19. The germline V gene has CDR1 PRHDT and CDR2 FYEKMQ (reference sequence). Sequencing was done on a sample of peripheral blood. The chain carries TRBV13 and TRBJ1-2; 7 bases agree with TRBD1. This TCR was sampled from a woman in her sixties or seventies with COVID-19, enrolled during active disease. The CDR3 sequence: CASSRRLETGAVGYGYTF. As DNA, the CDR3 is TGTGCCAGCAGCCGACGTCTGGAAACAGGGGCGGTTGGCTATGGCTACACCTTC.